A single sample gave rise to the 21 T cell receptor beta chains below, sequenced in a study of vaccination effects on CD4 cells after COVID-19 (dated by TCRdb to the early 2020s). Which antigens these TCRs recognize remains unknown. Library prep was done by the immunoSEQ multiplex PCR assay. Not all clones reach the TCRdb copy of this immuneACCESS table, which keeps in-frame sequences only. Checked studies attribute under half of the gap to unresolved V genes and leave the rest unexplained. The sample profile shows 30,000 to 45,000 clones; roughly 62% of them were found once. The top ten clonotypes cover more than 13% of the sample. In the ViraFEST assay, PBMC were stimulated with viral peptide pools, and TCR sequencing was then used to find antigen-specific CD4+ T cell clonotypes based on their expansion. After 10 days of culture, CD4+ T cells were isolated with the EasySep CD4+ T cell isolation kit. Negative nucleocapsid antibody results before and after vaccination confirmed that the healthy vaccine recipients had no prior SARS-CoV-2 infection.

Here the sequenced sample was CD4+ T cells from PBMCs cultured with HCoV-OC43 spike peptides, taken before COVID-19 vaccination. This sample's cell subset or site label indicates: HCoV-OC43 spike overlapping peptide pool stimulation. The source is a human donor who received a COVID-19 vaccine.

V and J are TRBV11-3 and TRBJ2-1; TRBD1 aligns across 7 bases. CDR1 and CDR2 from the germline V gene are SGHNT and YENEEA. The CDR3 is 15 amino acids. With 5 bases clipped from V and 4 bases from J, the junction kept 8 bases outside the gene matches. CDR3 protein: CASSRDRATYNEQFF. CDR3 sequence (DNA): TGTGCCAGCAGCAGAGACAGGGCCACATACAATGAGCAGTTCTTC.

This clone has more than one count but fewer than ten. The J gene is TRBJ1-5, the V gene TRBV19; D possibly corresponds to TRBD1 (5 bases). The CDR3 runs 15 residues. Trimming stripped 0 bases from V and 5 bases from J, with 11 bases between. Germline V gives CDR1 LNHDA, CDR2 SQIVND (reference sequence). CDR3 nucleotide sequence: TGTGCCAGTAGTATAGATGGGAAGGGGCATCAGCCCCAGCATTTT. Translating gives CASSIDGKGHQPQHF.

This clone was seen a handful of times. The chain joins TRBV10-1 to TRBJ1-5; no clear D. This CDR3 is built from 13 residues. CDR1 WNHNN and CDR2 SYGVQD come from the germline V gene (reference sequence). The V and J ends lost 6 bases and 6 bases respectively, with 12 bases between them. The CDR3 protein is CASSPSRGQPQHF. The CDR3 bases are TGCGCCAGCAGCCCGAGTCGTGGTCAGCCCCAGCATTTT.

This clone has a handful of counts. CDR3 sequence reads: CASSRVYSNQPQHF. The DNA for the CDR3 is TGTGCCAGCAGCCGGGTTTATAGCAATCAGCCCCAGCATTTT. The rearrangement links TRBV3-1 (or the pseudogene TRBV3-2) to TRBJ1-5; D is unclear. This CDR3 has 14 residues. Trimming took 4 bases from V and 0 from J, leaving 7 bases between them. The germline V gene has CDR1 LGHDT and CDR2 YNNKEL (reference sequence).

The J gene is TRBJ2-3, the V gene TRBV6-5; 7 bases line up with TRBD1. V shed 5 bases and J 6 bases; nucleotides not matched to a gene: 5. Germline lookup yields CDR1 MNHEY and CDR2 SVGAGI. The CDR3 extends over 13 amino acids. This CDR3 reads CASSTMTGDTQYF. In DNA form, the CDR3 reads TGTGCCAGCAGTACAATGACAGGGGATACGCAGTATTTT.

The chain uses TRBV12-3 or TRBV12-4 and TRBJ2-5; D call uncertain. With 3 bases removed from V and 2 bases from J, the gap between germline ends came to 7 bases. The CDR3 totals 13 residues. CDR3: CASSFIMQETQYF. CDR3 in DNA: TGTGCCAGCAGTTTTATCATGCAAGAGACCCAGTACTTC.

This rearrangement joins TRBV18 to TRBJ2-3; no clear D gene. Looked up from germline, CDR1 is KGHSH and CDR2 is LQKENI. The CDR3 length is 14 residues. The V end lost 1 base, the J end lost 2 bases, and 7 bases lay between the germline ends. This CDR3 is CASSPRRNTDTQYF. The CDR3 DNA follows: TGTGCCAGCTCACCACGAAGGAACACAGATACGCAGTATTTT.

The V call is TRBV7-9, the J call TRBJ1-1; D might be TRBD1 (6 bases). The V gene's germline CDR1 is SEHNR and CDR2 FQNEAQ (reference sequence). This CDR3 has 13 amino acids. The V end was cut by 5 bases, the J end by 3 bases, with 10 bases between. CDR3 in DNA: TGTGCCAGCAGCGCTAACAGGGACACTGAAGCTTTCTTT. Protein product: CASSANRDTEAFF.

V gene TRBV5-1 combines with J gene TRBJ2-5, with D unresolved. Trimming stripped 3 bases from V and 5 bases from J, with 8 bases between. This CDR3 spans 12 amino acids. CDR1 and CDR2 from the germline V gene are SGHRS and YFSETQ. CDR3 loop: CASSWGDETQYF. In DNA form, the CDR3 reads TGCGCCAGCAGCTGGGGTGACGAGACCCAGTACTTC.

This clone has only one observation. J is TRBJ2-5 and V is TRBV12-3 or TRBV12-4; D gene unclear. The CDR3 extends over 13 amino acids. The V end lost 4 bases, the J end lost 5 bases, and 11 bases lay between the germline ends. As DNA, the CDR3 is TGTGCCAGCAGTTACTATTTATTCGAGACCCAGTACTTC. It codes for CASSYYLFETQYF.

The chain joins TRBV25-1 to TRBJ2-1; TRBD1 matches at 8 bases. The V and J ends lost 3 bases and 4 bases, in that order; junction bases with no gene match: 5. From germline, CDR1 is MGHDK and CDR2 SYGVNS. The CDR3 is 15 amino acids. CDR3 coding DNA: TGTGCCAGCAGTGATCAGGGACAGGTATACAATGAGCAGTTCTTC. It yields the protein CASSDQGQVYNEQFF.

The V call is TRBV19, the J call TRBJ2-1; the D is unclear. Looked up from germline, CDR1 is LNHDA and CDR2 is SQIVND (reference sequence). The CDR3 runs 15 residues. V shed 6 bases and J shed 7 bases, with 19 bases lying between them. Here the CDR3 DNA reads TGTGCCAGTAGCGCACATAAGGGATGGGAAAATGAGCAGTTCTTC. This gives the protein CASSAHKGWENEQFF.

The chain recombines TRBV18 with TRBJ2-7; D not resolved. Germline lookup yields CDR1 KGHSH and CDR2 LQKENI. Trimming removed 2 bases from V and 7 bases from J, with 9 bases in between. CDR3 length: 12 residues. The DNA for the CDR3 is TGTGCCAGCTCACCAGACCTAGGGGAGCAGTACTTC. Its protein product is CASSPDLGEQYF.

This chain connects TRBV30 to TRBJ1-5, with D uncertain. V was pared by 3 bases and J by 1 base, with 16 bases between. Germline V gene data show CDR1 as GTSNPN and CDR2 as SVGIG (reference sequence). The CDR3 is 16 residues long. This CDR3 reads CAWRENIRGSNQPQHF. As DNA, the CDR3 is TGTGCCTGGAGGGAAAACATACGAGGGAGCAATCAGCCCCAGCATTTT.

The chain employs TRBV5-1 and TRBJ2-7; perhaps TRBD1 as D (6 bases). This CDR3 is 15 amino acids long. The V gene lost 1 base and the J gene lost 2 bases, with 13 bases spanning the gap. Germline CDR1 and CDR2: SGHRS and YFSETQ. This CDR3 is CASSLSGQRTYEQYF. CDR3 nucleotide sequence: TGCGCCAGCAGCTTGAGCGGACAGCGAACCTACGAGCAGTACTTC.

The chain has TRBV4-1 and TRBJ2-1; either TRBD1 or TRBD2 may supply D (5 bases each). Trimming took 1 base from V and 2 from J, leaving 18 bases between them. The germline CDR1 and CDR2 sequences are MGHRA and YSYEKL. The CDR3 totals 18 residues. CDR3: CASSQGIIRDRTYNEQFF. CDR3 nucleotide sequence: TGCGCCAGCAGCCAAGGCATAATCCGGGACCGGACCTACAATGAGCAGTTCTTC.

This rearrangement joins TRBV3-1 (or the pseudogene TRBV3-2) to TRBJ2-7; 15 bases map to TRBD2. The CDR3 has 20 amino acids. The ends lost 0 bases at V and 5 bases at J; junction bases unmatched: 14. Germline lookup yields CDR1 LGHDT and CDR2 YNNKEL (reference sequence). CDR3 protein: CASSQEGTSGRYFRGNEQYF. The CDR3 DNA follows: TGTGCCAGCAGCCAAGAGGGGACTAGCGGGAGGTATTTCCGAGGGAACGAGCAGTACTTC.

V gene TRBV7-7 combines with J gene TRBJ2-2; D uncertain. Between the trimmed V and J ends, which lost 1 base and 1 base, there was a span of 1 base. Looked up from germline, CDR1 is SSHAT and CDR2 is FNYEAQ (reference sequence). The CDR3 length is 13 residues. The CDR3: CASSLGNTGELFF. The DNA of the CDR3 is TGTGCCAGCAGCTTAGGGAACACCGGGGAGCTGTTTTTT.

This chain joins TRBV5-4 and TRBJ1-2; unclear D gene. In germline, CDR1 is SGHNT, CDR2 YYREEE (reference sequence). The CDR3 extends over 15 amino acids. With 3 bases removed from V and 3 bases from J, the gap between germline ends came to 15 bases. The DNA for the CDR3 is TGTGCCAGCAGCTCCTCCCGAATTGAGGACTATGGCTACACCTTC. Residues: CASSSSRIEDYGYTF. Full variable domain (rest looked up from reference TRBV5-4 and TRBJ1-2): ETGVTQSPTHLIKTRGQQVTLRCSSQSGHNTVSWYQQALGQGPQFIFQYYREEENGRGNFPPRFSGLQFPNYSSELNVNALELDDSALYLCASSSSRIEDYGYTFGSGTRLTVV.

CDR3 in amino acids: CASTRESGQPQHF. DNA for the CDR3: TGTGCCAGTACCAGGGAAAGTGGACAGCCCCAGCATTTT. The chain links TRBV19 to TRBJ1-5, with D tentatively TRBD1 (5 bases). Looked up from germline, CDR1 is LNHDA and CDR2 is SQIVND (reference sequence). The CDR3 spans 13 residues. V lost 7 bases, J lost 7 bases, and 14 bases lay in between. The full variable domain, its missing parts supplied by reference TRBV19 and TRBJ1-5, is DGGITQSPKYLFRKEGQNVTLSCEQNLNHDAMYWYRQDPGQGLRLIYYSQIVNDFQKGDIAEGYSVSREKKESFPLTVTSAQKNPTAFYLCASTRESGQPQHFGDGTRLSIL.

The chain carries TRBV11-3 and TRBJ2-1; 9 bases align to TRBD2. V lost 5 bases, J lost 9 bases, and 11 bases stayed unmatched. Looked up from germline, CDR1 is SGHNT and CDR2 is YENEEA. CDR3 length: 15 amino acids. CDR3 sequence reads: CASSPQSGTSFEQFF. The DNA of the CDR3 is TGTGCCAGCAGCCCCCAGTCGGGGACTAGCTTTGAGCAGTTCTTC.